What follows are 18 T cell receptor beta chains derived from one specimen sequenced in a study of spatial heterogeneity in lung cancer. MiXCR was run by TCRdb on the 5' RACE reads, yielding one entry per CDR3 protein. This sample carries tens of thousands of distinct CDR3 sequences, roughly 7% of them seen once, and the ten largest clones take roughly 3%. Time point denoted: sample taken at primary tumor resection. Tumor, nontumor lung or frozen PBMC supplied whole RNA that was sequenced unsorted. Sequenced material: PBMCs, taken at surgery. These TCRs come from a female donor with early-stage non-small cell lung cancer.

This clonotype came up many times. The chain is built from TRBV20-1 and TRBJ2-7; D remains ambiguous. Germline V gives CDR1 DFQATT, CDR2 SNEGSKA (reference sequence). The CDR3 consists of 12 residues. V lost 5 bases and J 1 base, leaving 9 bases between the germline ends. CDR3 amino acids: CSAPDQSYEQYF. The CDR3 DNA is TGCAGTGCTCCCGATCAATCCTACGAGCAGTACTTC.

This clonotype was detected many times. CDR3 protein: CSATDRSSYNEQFF. CDR3 bases: TGCAGTGCTACCGACAGGTCCTCCTACAATGAGCAGTTCTTC. The rearrangement links TRBV20-1 to TRBJ2-1; D might be TRBD1 (6 bases). V was pared by 4 bases and J by 0 bases, with 10 bases between. The CDR3 sequence is 14 residues long. Germline CDR1 is DFQATT and CDR2 is SNEGSKA (reference sequence).

This clonotype has at least ten counts. J is TRBJ2-1 and V is TRBV24-1; 13 bases are shared with TRBD2. The V gene's germline CDR1 is KGHDR and CDR2 SFDVKD. The CDR3 runs 17 residues. After removal of 9 bases from V and 0 bases from J, the junction contained 7 bases not matched to a gene. CDR3 amino acids: CATATSGGPSSYNEQFF. For the CDR3, the DNA is TGTGCCACCGCGACTAGCGGGGGGCCGAGCTCCTACAATGAGCAGTTCTTC.

This clonotype was seen many times. This chain joins TRBV29-1 and TRBJ2-3; 7 bases fit TRBD2. V shed 4 bases and J 3 bases; nucleotides not matched to a gene: 4. Germline V gene sequence: CDR1 SQVTM, CDR2 ANQGSEA. The CDR3 consists of 13 residues. Here the CDR3 reads CSVVWEGTDTQYF. The CDR3, as DNA: TGCAGCGTTGTATGGGAGGGTACAGATACGCAGTATTTT.

This clonotype was found a few times. The rearrangement links TRBV6-5 to TRBJ2-5, with D possibly being TRBD2 (7 bases). The V gene lost 5 bases and the J gene lost 0 bases, with 22 bases spanning the gap. The CDR3 consists of 18 residues. CDR1 is MNHEY, CDR2 SVGAGI, per germline. The CDR3 loop reads CASSPAGRGGPYQETQYF. In DNA, the CDR3 is TGTGCCAGCAGTCCGGCGGGTAGGGGGGGGCCGTACCAAGAGACCCAGTACTTC.

The chain couples TRBV29-1 to TRBJ1-4, with 10 bases identical to TRBD1. V lost 6 bases to trimming and J lost 7 bases; unmatched junction nucleotides: 14. This CDR3 region has 16 residues. Germline CDR1 and CDR2: SQVTM and ANQGSEA. DNA of the CDR3: TGCAGCGTGACAGGGGGCGCTGGATTACCCACTGAAAAACTGTTTTTT. This encodes CSVTGGAGLPTEKLFF.

This chain uses TRBV4-1 with TRBJ1-5; a possible D gene is TRBD1 (6 bases). The V end lost 4 bases, the J end lost 3 bases, and 13 bases lay between the germline ends. The V gene's germline CDR1 is MGHRA and CDR2 YSYEKL. The CDR3 has 15 amino acids. CDR3 sequence reads: CASSLDTGNNQPQHF. DNA of the CDR3: TGCGCCAGCAGCCTAGATACAGGGAACAATCAGCCCCAGCATTTT.

This clonotype has just a few counts. The rearrangement uses TRBV13 and TRBJ2-2, with D perhaps assigned TRBD1 or TRBD2 (5 bases each). The CDR3 spans 17 residues. Germline-derived CDR1 and CDR2 are PRHDT and FYEKMQ (reference sequence). The ends were cut back, 6 bases at V and 0 bases at J, with 17 bases in the middle. The CDR3 DNA reads as TGTGCCAGCAGTCGGACGGGGACCTATTCGAACACCGGGGAGCTGTTTTTT. Translating it yields CASSRTGTYSNTGELFF.

This clonotype has at least ten counts. The CDR3 sequence: CASSPLGTGRETQYF. As DNA, the CDR3 is TGTGCCAGCAGCCCCTTGGGGACAGGGAGAGAGACCCAGTACTTC. J is TRBJ2-5 and V is TRBV11-2; 9 bases match TRBD1. Germline trimming cut 5 bases from V and 4 bases from J; bases unmatched to any gene: 8. There are 15 residues in the CDR3. Germline assignment: CDR1 SGHAT and CDR2 FQNNGV. Complete variable domain (other parts from reference TRBV11-2 and TRBJ2-5): EAGVAQSPRYKIIEKRQSVAFWCNPISGHATLYWYQQILGQGPKLLIQFQNNGVVDDSQLPKDRFSAERLKGVDSTLKIQPAKLEDSAVYLCASSPLGTGRETQYFGPGTRLLVL.

In regard to this clonotype: A much larger clonotype is one base distant, so this may be a read error. In DNA, the CDR3 is TGTGCCAGCAGTTCCTCTAACCGGGGGGGCACTGAAGCTTTCTTT. The encoded protein is CASSSSNRGGTEAFF. The chain employs TRBV12-3 or TRBV12-4 and TRBJ1-1; the D gene is possibly TRBD1 (5 bases). V was trimmed by 4 bases and J by 4 bases, leaving 16 bases between them. The CDR3 is 15 amino acids.

This clonotype has ten or more counts. The gene calls are TRBV13 and TRBJ2-7; D unclear. CDR1 is PRHDT, CDR2 FYEKMQ, per germline (reference sequence). Trimming cost V 1 base and J 3 bases, with 4 bases left between them. The CDR3 extends over 12 amino acids. CDR3 DNA sequence: TGTGCCAGCAGCTTAGCCCTCTACGAGCAGTACTTC. Its translation: CASSLALYEQYF. The whole variable domain, remainder taken from reference TRBV13 and TRBJ2-7, is AAGVIQSPRHLIKEKRETATLKCYPIPRHDTVYWYQQGPGQDPQFLISFYEKMQSDKGSIPDRFSAQQFSDYHSELNMSSLELGDSALYFCASSLALYEQYFGPGTRLTVT.

This clonotype rates as medium-sized (0.01 to 0.1%). This sequence joins TRBV29-1 and TRBJ1-1; 8 positions agree with TRBD1. V trimming: 7 bases; J trimming: 2 bases; junction bases outside the gene matches: 12. The V gene's germline CDR1 is SQVTM and CDR2 ANQGSEA. This CDR3 spans 15 amino acids. The CDR3 here is CSAQGAGGSNTEAFF. In DNA, the CDR3 is TGCAGCGCGCAGGGGGCAGGAGGATCAAACACTGAAGCTTTCTTT. Drawing the rest from reference TRBV29-1 and TRBJ1-1, the complete variable domain is SAVISQKPSRDICQRGTSLTIQCQVDSQVTMMFWYRQQPGQSLTLIATANQGSEATYESGFVIDKFPISRPNLTFSTLTVSNMSPEDSSIYLCSAQGAGGSNTEAFFGQGTRLTVV.

This clonotype was observed many times. The rearrangement joins TRBV18 to TRBJ2-5; D is unclear. The V end was cut by 6 bases, the J end by 5 bases, with 13 bases between. This CDR3 region has 13 residues. The germline CDR1 and CDR2 sequences are KGHSH and LQKENI. CDR3 bases: TGTGCCAGCTCGCCCCCGGGTTTGGAGACCCAGTACTTC. It specifies CASSPPGLETQYF.

There are many counts of this clonotype. This chain links TRBV4-3 with TRBJ2-3, with 12 nucleotides matching TRBD2. This CDR3 spans 18 amino acids. CDR1 is LGHNA and CDR2 is YSLEER in the germline V gene. V shed 1 base, J shed 2 bases, and the junction held 7 bases outside the gene matches. The CDR3 nucleotides read TGCGCCAGCAGCCAAGGTTGGACTAGCGGGGATAACACAGATACGCAGTATTTT. Amino acid sequence: CASSQGWTSGDNTDTQYF.

In its sample, this clonotype was seen many times. V is TRBV28 and J is TRBJ2-5; TRBD2 matches at 7 bases. V gave up 4 bases and J gave up 5 bases; unmatched junction bases: 10. The CDR3 loop spans 15 amino acids. The germline gives CDR1 MDHEN, CDR2 SYDVKM. The DNA of the CDR3 is TGTGCCAGCAGTTCGGTTCGAGCGGGGTTGGAGACCCAGTACTTC. Protein product: CASSSVRAGLETQYF.

Ten or more counts support this clonotype. The chain has TRBV7-8 and TRBJ1-1, with 7 bases lining up with TRBD1. V shed 6 bases, J shed 0 bases, and the junction held 1 base outside the gene matches. The CDR3 is 13 amino acids. Germline CDR1 is SGHVS and CDR2 is FQNEAQ. In DNA form, the CDR3 reads TGTGCCAGCAGTAGGGGGCTGAACACTGAAGCTTTCTTT. Translating gives CASSRGLNTEAFF. The full variable domain, with the rest looked up from reference TRBV7-8 and TRBJ1-1, is GAGVSQSPRYKVAKRGQDVALRCDPISGHVSLFWYQQALGQGPEFLTYFQNEAQLDKSGLPSDRFFAERPEGSVSTLKIQRTQQEDSAVYLCASSRGLNTEAFFGQGTRLTVV.

The sample holds many counts of this clonotype. This rearrangement joins TRBV19 to TRBJ2-5; D is undetermined. The V gene's germline CDR1 is LNHDA and CDR2 SQIVND (reference sequence). Deletions cut 6 bases from V and 5 bases from J, with 7 bases between. There are 11 residues in the CDR3. Here the CDR3 reads CASSQAETQYF. For the CDR3, the DNA is TGTGCCAGTAGCCAAGCCGAGACCCAGTACTTC.

In this sample, this clonotype turned up a few times. The V and J genes are TRBV20-1 and TRBJ2-3; D is perhaps TRBD2 (5 bases). The germline V and J ends were trimmed by 5 bases and 2 bases, with 11 bases remaining between them. CDR3 length: 13 residues. Germline V gene lookup returns CDR1 DFQATT and CDR2 SNEGSKA (reference sequence). The DNA of the CDR3 is TGCAGTGCTGGTGGAGGACCCACAGATACGCAGTATTTT. Protein product: CSAGGGPTDTQYF.